This TCR beta chain was identified in a study of chemoradiotherapy in HPV16-positive cancers. About this clone itself: The antigen is unknown.

TCRdb keeps only in-frame clones here, not all; method: immunoSEQ multiplex PCR. The sample consists of 2,500 to 4,000 clones, approximately 92% of them appearing once. V lost 2 bases and J lost 10, with 9 bases in between. The CDR3 is 11 residues long. Looked up from germline, CDR1 is DFQATT and CDR2 is SNEGSKA (reference sequence). The study, taken as a whole, reports: HPV-responsive T-cell expansion during chemoradiotherapy was linked to improved recurrence-free survival in HPV16-positive patients. During treatment, candidate HPV-specific clones and E7-related motifs expanded in tumor.

This sequence originates from a human donor with HPV-associated anogenital cancer. The genes are TRBV20-1 and TRBJ2-1; D remains ambiguous. The specimen comprised tumor tissue, sampled from a patient who underwent chemoradiotherapy. CDR3 loop: CSARWGREQFF. CDR3 DNA sequence: TGCAGTGCTAGATGGGGTAGGGAGCAGTTCTTC.